These T cell receptor beta chains were read from a single sample in a study of response to subunit inactivated influenza vaccine. TCRdb reprocessed the RT-PCR reads via MiXCR and lists one record per CDR3 protein. The sample comprises roughly 700,000 distinct CDR3 sequences, about 15% of which are singletons, and less than 7% rests with the top ten. Source: PBMCs from blood, taken roughly 15 days before vaccination. These receptors were collected from a middle-aged man who received an inactivated influenza vaccine. CDR3s include the opening cysteine and the closing phenylalanine or tryptophan. Each record gives: clone size, D gene, J gene, V gene, CDR3 protein, CDR3 DNA. A D gene is named only where the DNA matches it firmly. Rows may omit the clone size; those that give it use once, few, many or a size class.

few	.	TRBJ2-5	TRBV7-9	CASSLDQGGRETQYF	TGTGCCAGCAGCTTGGACCAGGGAGGTCGCGAGACCCAGTACTTC
.	.	TRBJ2-7	TRBV20-1	CSAPGIGLGEQYF	TGCAGTGCCCCAGGGATAGGACTGGGCGAGCAGTACTTC
many	.	TRBJ2-7	TRBV20-1	CSARDDRREYF	TGCAGTGCTAGAGATGACAGAAGAGAGTACTTC
many	.	TRBJ1-5	TRBV12-3/TRBV12-4	CASSTTRGVYSNQPQHF	TGTGCCAGCAGTACGACTCGGGGGGTTTATAGCAATCAGCCCCAGCATTTT
.	TRBD1	TRBJ2-1	TRBV2	CASSGGTGGVSEQFF	TGTGCCAGCAGTGGTGGGACAGGGGGAGTCAGTGAGCAGTTCTTC
.	.	TRBJ1-2	TRBV12-3/TRBV12-4	CASSPTNRESDYGYTF	TGTGCCAGCAGTCCGACTAACAGGGAATCGGACTATGGCTACACCTTC
many	.	TRBJ2-2	TRBV7-8	CASSSTENTGELFF	TGTGCCAGCAGCTCAACTGAGAACACCGGGGAGCTGTTTTTT
.	.	TRBJ2-5	TRBV5-1	CASSLDTGRETQYF	TGCGCCAGCAGCTTGGACACAGGGCGGGAGACCCAGTACTTC
few	TRBD2	TRBJ2-1	TRBV7-2	CASSVGTSGDNEQFF	TGTGCCAGCAGCGTGGGGACTAGCGGGGACAATGAGCAGTTCTTC
few	TRBD1	TRBJ1-2	TRBV6-1	CASSETGGHYGYTF	TGTGCCAGCAGCGAGACAGGGGGCCACTATGGCTACACCTTC
few	.	TRBJ2-5	TRBV7-9	CASSLFVDQETQYF	TGTGCCAGCAGCCTTTTCGTGGACCAAGAGACCCAGTACTTC
.	.	TRBJ1-1	TRBV12-3/TRBV12-4	CASSLGRQKNTEAFF	TGTGCCAGCAGTTTAGGTCGGCAGAAGAACACTGAAGCTTTCTTT
many	TRBD2	TRBJ2-7	TRBV7-2	CASSVTSGESYEQYF	TGTGCCAGCAGCGTAACTAGCGGGGAATCCTACGAGCAGTACTTC
many	TRBD2	TRBJ2-2	TRBV7-2	CASSSTSGSFGGELFF	TGTGCCAGCAGCTCTACTAGCGGGAGTTTCGGCGGGGAGCTGTTTTTT
few	TRBD1	TRBJ1-2	TRBV6-1	CASSDDRANYGYTF	TGTGCCAGCAGTGATGACAGGGCTAACTATGGCTACACCTTC
few	.	TRBJ2-3	TRBV28	CASSFSSWGFGTDTQYF	TGTGCCAGCAGTTTCTCGTCTTGGGGGTTCGGCACAGATACGCAGTATTTT
few	.	TRBJ1-3	TRBV5-5	CASSLSISSGNTIYF	TGTGCCAGCAGCTTGTCTATAAGCTCTGGAAACACCATATATTTT
.	.	TRBJ2-2	TRBV25-1	CASSEWEAGELFF	TGTGCCAGCAGTGAATGGGAGGCCGGGGAGCTGTTTTTT
.	TRBD1	TRBJ2-3	TRBV7-2	CASSPWTRGLTDTQYF	TGTGCCAGCAGCCCATGGACAAGGGGGCTCACAGATACGCAGTATTTT
few	TRBD1	TRBJ2-4	TRBV24-1	CATASTGGGKNIQYF	TGTGCCACCGCCTCGACAGGGGGTGGCAAAAACATTCAGTACTTC
few	TRBD1	TRBJ2-7	TRBV7-8	CASSPRGQGSYEQYF	TGTGCCAGCAGCCCCAGGGGACAGGGGTCCTACGAGCAGTACTTC